Reported below is one T cell receptor (beta chain). V was shortened by 2 bases and J by 4 bases, with 9 bases between the two germline ends. This CDR3 has 13 amino acids. The germline V gene has CDR1 GTSNPN and CDR2 SVGIG (reference sequence). These data originate in a study of control samples from healthy donors and cancer patients. Clones were read by immunoSEQ multiplex PCR, and TCRdb kept only the in-frame ones, dropping some. Here the sample spans approximately 170,000 clones, more than 90% being singletons. This chain uses TRBV30 with TRBJ1-5; no reliable D call. Sequenced: blood. The clonotype comes from a man aged 25 to 40 in good health. CDR3 amino acids: CAWSRWMNQPQHF. The DNA for the CDR3 is TGTGCCTGGAGTAGGTGGATGAATCAGCCCCAGCATTTT. The complete variable domain, with remaining parts taken from reference TRBV30 and TRBJ1-5, reads SQTIHQWPATLVQPVGSPLSLECTVEGTSNPNLYWYRQAAGRGLQLLFYSVGIGQISSEVPQNLSASRPQDRQFILSSKKLLLSDSGFYLCAWSRWMNQPQHFGDGTRLSIL.